This T cell receptor (beta chain) came from a study of blood T cell repertoires in COVID-19. Study-wide context: There were acute and convalescent COVID-19 samples, and they came from the United States, Italy and Spain. PBMCs, B-cell-depleted T cells, or T cells provided the cDNA or gDNA that made up the material.

From germline, CDR1 is SGDLS and CDR2 YYNGEE. The CDR3 loop spans 22 amino acids. V gave up 0 bases and J gave up 0 bases; unmatched junction bases: 21. Authors' methods: Reference gene primer amplification yielded estimated nucleated cell counts. Generated by immunoSEQ multiplex PCR, the TCRdb table keeps only in-frame clones and is missing some. That table furnishes V, J and clone size, whereas the DNA furnished D and trimming. Seen here are 200,000 to 250,000 clones, around 80% observed once, and the top ten hold around 5.8%. The sequenced sample was peripheral blood. This receptor was taken from an older woman with acute or convalescent COVID-19. The chain joins TRBV9 to TRBJ2-3; 8 bases align to TRBD1. As DNA, the CDR3 is TGTGCCAGCAGCGTAGGTCCAGGGGGCTACTCGCGGGAACCCCGGAGCACAGATACGCAGTATTTT. Amino acid sequence: CASSVGPGGYSREPRSTDTQYF.